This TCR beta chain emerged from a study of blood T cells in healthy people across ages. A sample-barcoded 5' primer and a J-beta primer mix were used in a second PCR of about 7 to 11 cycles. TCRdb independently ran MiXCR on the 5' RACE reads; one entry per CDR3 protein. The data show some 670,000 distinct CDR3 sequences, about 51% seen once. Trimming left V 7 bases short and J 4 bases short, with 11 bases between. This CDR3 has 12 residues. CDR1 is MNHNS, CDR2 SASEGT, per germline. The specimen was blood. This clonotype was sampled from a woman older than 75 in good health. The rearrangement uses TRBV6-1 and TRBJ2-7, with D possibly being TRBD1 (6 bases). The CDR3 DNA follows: TGTGCCAGCATTAACAGGGAGTACGAGCAGTACTTC. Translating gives CASINREYEQYF.